This T cell receptor beta chain was profiled in a study of post-analysis software for immune sequencing data. This clonotype has a handful of counts. What it binds is not known. Libraries were made from TCR beta cDNA, and they carried unique molecular identifiers. Each sample of about 0.95 to 10 million input T cells yielded 500,000 or so cDNA molecules, so each molecule approximated one T cell. MiXCR, run by TCRdb on the PCR reads, gives a single entry per CDR3 protein. The sample has 650,000 to 850,000 distinct CDR3 sequences, around 46% seen once. The CDR3 loop spans 15 amino acids. From germline, CDR1 is SGHRS and CDR2 YFSETQ. V gave up 7 bases and J gave up 4 bases, with 18 bases separating them. Study-wide points: TRBV5-6, TRBV5-1 and TRBV20-1 belonged to a set of about 5 TRBV segments that were more frequent in patients than controls. There was significantly lower normalized Chao1 diversity in multiple sclerosis patients than in controls.

This sequence was found in a girl between 10 and 17 years old with multiple sclerosis. Sequences were obtained from blood. The rearrangement uses TRBV5-1 and TRBJ2-1, with D possibly matching TRBD2 (5 bases). Written as DNA, the CDR3 is TGCGCCAGCGGACCCGGACTGTTCACATACAATGAGCAGTTCTTC. Protein: CASGPGLFTYNEQFF. The whole variable domain, filled in from reference TRBV5-1 and TRBJ2-1, reads KAGVTQTPRYLIKTRGQQVTLSCSPISGHRSVSWYQQTPGQGLQFLFEYFSETQRNKGNFPGRFSGRQFSNSRSEMNVSTLELGDSALYLCASGPGLFTYNEQFFGPGTRLTVL.